The rows below give T cell receptor beta chains drawn from one sample of a study of cytomegalovirus exposure and HLA in healthy donors. Clones were read by immunoSEQ multiplex PCR, and TCRdb kept only the in-frame ones, dropping some. The repertoire has around 91,000 clones, 78% of them found once; the top ten carry 4% to 5.5%. Sample: PBMCs. Source of these receptors: a male donor in good health and CMV-seropositive. Each CDR3 is given with its conserved first and last residue. A D gene is named only where the DNA matches it firmly. Only part of the rows carry a size: once, few, many, or a class if the clone is expanded.

clone size	V gene	D gene	J gene	CDR3 protein	CDR3 DNA
-	TRBV19	-	TRBJ2-1	CASSMAGVVLGVTYNEQFF	TGTGCCAGTAGTATGGCCGGGGTCGTTTTGGGAGTAACCTACAATGAGCAGTTCTTC
few	TRBV28	-	TRBJ1-1	CASSLNEIPFF	TGTGCCAGCAGTTTAAATGAGATACCTTTCTTT
-	TRBV6-4	-	TRBJ2-1	CASSASGTPGDEQFF	TGTGCCAGCAGCGCCTCCGGGACCCCGGGGGATGAGCAGTTCTTC
-	TRBV6-5	-	TRBJ1-1	CASKRGTEAFF	TGTGCCAGCAAAAGGGGAACTGAAGCTTTCTTT
-	TRBV29-1	TRBD1	TRBJ2-7	CSGLGGCPYEQYF	TGCAGCGGGCTAGGGGGCTGCCCCTACGAGCAGTACTTC
-	TRBV7-9	TRBD1	TRBJ2-7	CASSPRQGKISEQYF	TGTGCCAGCAGCCCTAGACAGGGGAAGATCTCCGAGCAGTACTTC
-	TRBV19	TRBD2	TRBJ2-2	CASSIREGGTGELFF	TGTGCCAGTAGTATAAGGGAGGGCGGCACCGGGGAGCTGTTTTTT
-	TRBV29-1	-	TRBJ2-5	CSVERQPEETQYF	TGCAGCGTTGAACGACAGCCCGAAGAGACCCAGTACTTC
-	TRBV27	-	TRBJ2-1	CASSLPRGFGSYNEQFF	TGTGCCAGCAGTTTACCCCGCGGCTTTGGGTCCTACAATGAGCAGTTCTTC
-	TRBV28	TRBD1	TRBJ2-1	CASSPDRVNYNEQFF	TGTGCCAGCAGTCCGGACAGGGTTAACTACAATGAGCAGTTCTTC
once	TRBV25-1	-	TRBJ2-2	CASSPRAGELFF	TGTGCCAGCAGTCCCAGGGCCGGGGAGCTGTTTTTT
-	TRBV6-6	-	TRBJ2-5	CASSYSVSGFETQYF	TGTGCCAGCAGTTACTCGGTTTCAGGTTTTGAGACCCAGTACTTC
-	TRBV27	-	TRBJ1-6	CASSSPGWNSYNSPLHF	TGTGCCAGCAGTTCCCCAGGATGGAACTCCTATAATTCACCCCTCCACTTT
-	TRBV5-1	-	TRBJ1-5	CASSASTDPNQPQHF	TGCGCCAGCAGCGCCTCGACAGACCCTAATCAGCCCCAGCATTTT
-	TRBV6-5	-	TRBJ2-7	CASSRGTLETYEQYF	TGTGCCAGCAGTAGAGGGACTCTCGAAACCTACGAGCAGTACTTC
-	TRBV7-2	-	TRBJ2-1	CASSLSWANEQFF	TGTGCCAGCAGCTTAAGCTGGGCTAATGAGCAGTTCTTC
-	TRBV19	-	TRBJ2-1	CASSGGFLAEQFF	TGTGCCAGTAGTGGAGGGTTTCTCGCAGAGCAGTTCTTC
few	TRBV5-4	-	TRBJ2-3	CASSPGHSDTQYF	TGTGCCAGCAGCCCGGGACATTCAGATACGCAGTATTTT
-	TRBV2	-	TRBJ2-1	CASSGGLGNNEQFF	TGTGCCAGCAGTGGGGGACTGGGGAACAATGAGCAGTTCTTC
-	TRBV5-1	-	TRBJ1-2	CASSLGPLEGVYGYTF	TGCGCCAGCAGCTTGGGCCCCCTCGAAGGAGTCTATGGCTACACCTTC
-	TRBV6-1	TRBD1	TRBJ2-3	CASSEPGQGSWAGIGNTQYF	TGTGCCAGCAGTGAGCCGGGACAGGGTTCGTGGGCCGGGATCGGAAATACGCAGTATTTT
-	TRBV6-6	-	TRBJ2-7	CASSQSTGLDYEQYF	TGTGCCAGCAGTCAATCGACAGGATTAGACTACGAGCAGTACTTC
-	TRBV28	TRBD1	TRBJ1-1	CASSFHRGGTEAFF	TGTGCCAGCAGTTTCCACAGGGGTGGCACTGAAGCTTTCTTT
-	TRBV28	TRBD1	TRBJ1-1	CASSPGQGPSNTEAFF	TGTGCCAGCAGCCCAGGACAGGGTCCCTCGAACACTGAAGCTTTCTTT
-	TRBV2	TRBD2	TRBJ2-1	CASSETLAGNEQFF	TGTGCCAGCAGTGAAACCCTAGCGGGAAATGAGCAGTTCTTC
-	TRBV6-1	-	TRBJ1-6	CASSVGSGDSPLHF	TGTGCCAGCAGTGTCGGGAGTGGGGATTCACCCCTCCACTTT
-	TRBV28	TRBD1	TRBJ2-7	CASSLNRGTSYEQYF	TGTGCCAGCAGTTTGAACAGGGGTACTTCCTACGAGCAGTACTTC
-	TRBV30	-	TRBJ1-4	CASRHEQEKLFF	TGTGCTTCCCGACATGAGCAGGAAAAACTGTTTTTT
-	TRBV7-9	-	TRBJ1-1	CASSPTGNTEAFF	TGTGCCAGCAGTCCTACAGGGAACACTGAAGCTTTCTTT
-	TRBV28	-	TRBJ1-2	CASSFLVAGAGVENGYTF	TGTGCCAGCAGTTTTTTGGTAGCGGGGGCAGGGGTAGAGAATGGCTACACCTTC
-	TRBV5-1	-	TRBJ1-2	CASSLESHNYGYTF	TGCGCCAGCAGCTTGGAGAGTCATAACTATGGCTACACCTTC
-	TRBV2	TRBD1	TRBJ1-2	CASIPTPGGVYGYTF	TGTGCCAGCATCCCCACCCCAGGGGGCGTCTATGGCTACACCTTC
-	TRBV28	-	TRBJ1-1	CASSLPQPGGRAFF	TGTGCCAGCAGTTTACCGCAGCCGGGGGGTCGGGCTTTCTTT
-	TRBV9	TRBD2	TRBJ2-1	CASSGITSGYNEQFF	TGTGCCAGCAGCGGAATCACTAGCGGGTACAATGAGCAGTTCTTC
-	TRBV27	-	TRBJ2-1	CASSRPSTGTNSYNEQFF	TGTGCCAGCAGCCGTCCCTCAACAGGGACCAACTCCTACAATGAGCAGTTCTTC
few	TRBV30	TRBD2	TRBJ2-3	CAWKGLAGSLEQYF	TGTGCCTGGAAGGGACTAGCGGGGTCCCTGGAGCAGTATTTT
-	TRBV30	TRBD1	TRBJ1-2	CAWSETRTGDEGYTF	TGTGCCTGGAGTGAAACAAGGACAGGCGATGAGGGCTACACCTTC
once	TRBV27	TRBD1	TRBJ2-2	CASSHWTGGGTGELFF	TGTGCCAGCAGTCATTGGACAGGGGGCGGCACCGGGGAGCTGTTTTTT
-	TRBV25-1	TRBD1	TRBJ1-6	CASSDGTGTSPLHF	TGTGCCAGCAGTGATGGGACAGGGACCTCACCCCTCCACTTT
few	TRBV4-1	TRBD1	TRBJ2-1	CASEPGQGVGNEQFF	TGCGCCAGCGAGCCGGGGCAGGGGGTAGGCAATGAGCAGTTCTTC
few	TRBV30	TRBD1	TRBJ1-4	CAWTDRGPFPNEKLFF	TGTGCCTGGACAGACAGGGGGCCGTTCCCTAATGAAAAACTGTTTTTT